The next 31 T cell receptor beta chains were all read from a single sample in a study of blood T cell repertoires in COVID-19. The method was immunoSEQ multiplex PCR; TCRdb's version includes in-frame clones alone and lacks a portion of them. The table includes under 150,000 clones, around nine tenths detected once. Sequenced material: peripheral blood. All receptors come from a woman between 65 and 79 years old who had recovered from COVID-19.

This clone was recorded once. The chain combines TRBV11-3 with TRBJ2-2; the match to TRBD2 covers 8 bases. The CDR3 is 15 residues long. Germline-derived CDR1 and CDR2 are SGHNT and YENEEA. V gave up 5 bases and J gave up 6 bases; unmatched junction bases: 8. CDR3 DNA: TGTGCCAGCAGCGAGCATAGCGGGATGGCCGGGGAGCTGTTTTTT. Protein product: CASSEHSGMAGELFF.

The chain is built from TRBV10-3 and TRBJ2-7, with TRBD1 as a possible D gene (6 bases). The CDR3 runs 14 residues. From germline, CDR1 is ENHRY and CDR2 SYGVKD. The V end lost 0 bases, the J end lost 2 bases, and 8 bases lay between the germline ends. The CDR3 here is CAISESTGTYEQYF. The CDR3 region has the DNA TGTGCCATCAGTGAGTCCACAGGGACCTACGAGCAGTACTTC.

The V and J genes are TRBV19 and TRBJ1-1, with D hard to call. The CDR3 loop spans 14 amino acids. CDR1 is LNHDA, CDR2 SQIVND, per germline (reference sequence). Trimming removed 1 base at V and 2 bases at J, with 8 bases between. This CDR3 is CASSIGSRNTEAFF. In nucleotides, the CDR3 is TGTGCCAGTAGTATAGGTAGCCGTAACACTGAAGCTTTCTTT.

The chain has TRBV5-5 and TRBJ1-1; a weak D match, TRBD1 (5 bases). Trimming cost V 3 bases and J 6 bases, with 12 bases left between them. The CDR3 consists of 13 residues. Germline loops: CDR1 SGHKS, CDR2 YYEKEE (reference sequence). CDR3 bases: TGTGCCAGCAGCTCATGGGGCGCCGCTGAAGCTTTCTTT. Its translation is CASSSWGAAEAFF.

The chain links TRBV7-3 to TRBJ1-1; a weak D match, TRBD1 (5 bases). CDR3 length: 12 residues. V dropped 5 bases and J dropped 7 bases, with 11 bases sitting between them. Germline assignment: CDR1 SGHTA and CDR2 FQGTGA. The CDR3 region has the DNA TGTGCCAGCAGCCTAAGGCAGGGTGAAGCTTTCTTT. It encodes CASSLRQGEAFF.

The V gene is TRBV5-5, the J gene TRBJ1-2, with D possibly being TRBD1 (5 bases). V lost 0 bases to trimming and J lost 8 bases, with 11 bases between them. The length of the CDR3 is 13 residues. Germline values: CDR1 SGHKS, CDR2 YYEKEE (reference sequence). CDR3 amino acids: CASSLGPGQGYTF. The CDR3 DNA follows: TGTGCCAGCAGCTTGGGTCCAGGGCAAGGCTACACCTTC.

The gene calls are TRBV6-2 or TRBV6-3 and TRBJ2-5; the match to TRBD2 covers 8 bases. After removal of 0 bases from V and 4 bases from J, the junction contained 4 bases not matched to a gene. This CDR3 has 15 amino acids. CDR1 is MNHEY and CDR2 is SVGEGT in the germline V gene. The CDR3 sequence is CASSYSRGARETQYF. The DNA of the CDR3 is TGTGCCAGCAGTTACTCGCGGGGGGCCCGAGAGACCCAGTACTTC.

This chain uses TRBV3-1 (or the pseudogene TRBV3-2) with TRBJ2-2; 15 bases line up with TRBD2. J was trimmed by 5 bases and V by 1 base; bases with no gene match: 11. Germline CDR1 is LGHDT and CDR2 is YNNKEL (reference sequence). CDR3 length: 20 amino acids. For the CDR3, the DNA is TGTGCCAGCAGCCAAGTCGTTCCGGGACTAGCGGGGGGTAGGACCGGGGAGCTGTTTTTT. Amino acid sequence: CASSQVVPGLAGGRTGELFF.

This clone was observed once. The CDR3 here is CASSRSGSSYEQYF. Here the CDR3 DNA reads TGTGCCAGCAGCCGTAGCGGGAGCTCCTACGAGCAGTACTTC. The J gene is TRBJ2-7, the V gene TRBV5-4; 9 bases fit TRBD2. V gave up 4 bases and J gave up 0 bases; unmatched junction bases: 2. This CDR3 comprises 14 residues. Germline CDR1 is SGHNT and CDR2 is YYREEE (reference sequence).

The rearrangement joins TRBV4-1 to TRBJ1-1; the D is unclear. In germline, CDR1 is MGHRA, CDR2 YSYEKL. The V gene lost 6 bases and the J gene lost 0 bases, with 8 bases spanning the gap. CDR3 size: 13 residues. In DNA form, the CDR3 reads TGCGCCAGCAGACGGGTCATGAACACTGAAGCTTTCTTT. This codes for CASRRVMNTEAFF.

This clone was counted at least ten times. V gene TRBV5-6 combines with J gene TRBJ1-5, with a weak D call TRBD1 (5 bases). Trimming stripped 4 bases from V and 0 bases from J, with 14 bases between. The CDR3 runs 16 residues. Per germline, CDR1 SGHDT and CDR2 YYEEEE. CDR3 protein: CASSQSWGDSNQPQHF. The CDR3 DNA follows: TGTGCCAGCAGCCAAAGCTGGGGGGATAGCAATCAGCCCCAGCATTTT.

The rearrangement joins TRBV7-2 to TRBJ2-7, with 11 bases that match TRBD1. V lost 5 bases to trimming and J lost 2 bases; unmatched junction nucleotides: 5. Germline values: CDR1 SGHTA, CDR2 FQGNSA. The CDR3 loop spans 15 amino acids. The CDR3 loop reads CASSRGQGVTYEQYF. DNA of the CDR3: TGTGCCAGCAGCCGGGGACAGGGGGTAACCTACGAGCAGTACTTC.

J is TRBJ1-5 and V is TRBV6-5; perhaps TRBD1 as D (6 bases). CDR3 length: 15 residues. Per germline, CDR1 MNHEY and CDR2 SVGAGI. V lost 2 bases and J lost 2, with 10 bases in between. The CDR3 DNA reads as TGTGCCAGCAGTTACGGGGGCGCGGGCAATCAGCCCCAGCATTTT. It codes for CASSYGGAGNQPQHF.

V gene TRBV5-1 combines with J gene TRBJ1-4; D is ambiguous. The V and J ends lost 1 base and 5 bases respectively, with 12 bases between them. This CDR3 contains 15 residues. Germline CDR1 and CDR2: SGHRS and YFSETQ. CDR3 sequence: CASSLWGAGNEKLFF. The CDR3 DNA follows: TGCGCCAGCAGCTTGTGGGGAGCCGGGAATGAAAAACTGTTTTTT.

This rearrangement joins TRBV15 to TRBJ2-3; no reliable D call. The germline V gene encodes CDR1 LNHNV and CDR2 YYDKDF (reference sequence). The CDR3 covers 14 residues. Trimming stripped 4 bases from V and 5 bases from J, with 13 bases between. CDR3 bases: TGTGCCACCAGCATCGTACGCCTAAAAGATACGCAGTATTTT. This translates into CATSIVRLKDTQYF.

The CDR3 region is CATSKRRGGNPNYGYTF. CDR3 nucleotides: TGTGCCACCAGCAAGCGACGTGGGGGGAATCCTAACTATGGCTACACCTTC. The chain links TRBV15 to TRBJ1-2; the D gene is possibly TRBD1 (5 bases). CDR3 length: 17 amino acids. Trimming stripped 4 bases from V and 0 bases from J, with 18 bases between. CDR1 and CDR2 from the germline V gene are LNHNV and YYDKDF (reference sequence). The full variable domain, rest sourced from reference TRBV15 and TRBJ1-2, is DAMVIQNPRYQVTQFGKPVTLSCSQTLNHNVMYWYQQKSSQAPKLLFHYYDKDFNNEADTPDNFQSRRPNTSFCFLDIRSPGLGDTAMYLCATSKRRGGNPNYGYTFGSGTRLTVV.

This clone was observed a few times. The chain has TRBV7-9 and TRBJ1-1; D ambiguous. The germline V gene has CDR1 SEHNR and CDR2 FQNEAQ (reference sequence). With 1 base removed from V and 5 bases from J, the gap between germline ends came to 8 bases. The CDR3 is made up of 13 amino acids. The CDR3 DNA is TGTGCCAGCAGCTTAGAAGCGGAGACTGAAGCTTTCTTT. This codes for CASSLEAETEAFF.

The chain employs TRBV5-1 and TRBJ2-3; 10 bases line up with TRBD2. This CDR3 has 15 residues. CDR1 and CDR2 from the germline V gene are SGHRS and YFSETQ. The V segment lost 0 bases and the J segment 12 bases; nucleotides outside the gene matches: 10. CDR3 nucleotides: TGCGCCAGCAGCTTGGCAGTAGCGGGGGGTCCTCCTCAGTATTTT. It translates to CASSLAVAGGPPQYF.

In its sample, this clone was seen once. V usage is TRBV28 and J usage is TRBJ2-5; D might be TRBD2 (6 bases). This CDR3 spans 14 amino acids. CDR1 is MDHEN, CDR2 SYDVKM, per germline. Trimming took 1 base from V and 4 from J, leaving 10 bases between them. The CDR3 DNA sequence: TGTGCCAGCAGTTTATCGGGAGTGACAGAGACCCAGTACTTC. Amino acids: CASSLSGVTETQYF.

The genes are TRBV7-6 and TRBJ1-6; D remains unclear. The CDR3 contains 16 residues. The V gene lost 3 bases and the J gene lost 7 bases, with 16 bases spanning the gap. Germline CDR1 SGHVS, CDR2 FNYEAQ. CDR3 nucleotides: TGTGCCAGCAGCTTCCGCCCCCCGGGAGAAAATTCACCCCTCCACTTT. Translating it yields CASSFRPPGENSPLHF.

V usage is TRBV5-1 and J usage is TRBJ2-5; no clear D gene. CDR1 and CDR2 (germline): SGHRS, YFSETQ. CDR3 length: 11 residues. V lost 4 bases to trimming and J lost 4 bases, with 5 bases between them. CDR3 DNA sequence: TGCGCCAGCAGCCCAGGAGAGACCCAGTACTTC. It encodes CASSPGETQYF.

This rearrangement joins TRBV5-1 to TRBJ1-4, with TRBD1 matching 7 bases. J lost 3 bases, V lost 0 bases, and 2 bases had no gene match. Germline V gene sequence: CDR1 SGHRS, CDR2 YFSETQ. This CDR3 spans 15 amino acids. The CDR3 DNA reads TGCGCCAGCAGCTTGGGGGGACAGCCTAATGAAAAACTGTTTTTT. Translating gives CASSLGGQPNEKLFF.

The chain links TRBV19 to TRBJ2-7; D may be TRBD1 (6 bases). CDR1 and CDR2 from the germline V gene are LNHDA and SQIVND (reference sequence). V was shortened by 6 bases and J by 3 bases, with 18 bases between the two germline ends. The length of the CDR3 is 15 residues. In DNA form, the CDR3 reads TGTGCCAGTAGGGGCCGTAGTAGGGGGAGCTACGAGCAGTACTTC. This codes for CASRGRSRGSYEQYF.

This sequence joins TRBV3-1 (or the pseudogene TRBV3-2) and TRBJ1-2; a weak D match, TRBD1 (5 bases). Trimming stripped 2 bases from V and 7 bases from J, with 14 bases between. Germline CDR1 LGHDT, CDR2 YNNKEL (reference sequence). This CDR3 has 14 residues. CDR3 protein: CASSQQGTKGGYTF. CDR3 in DNA: TGTGCCAGCAGCCAACAGGGAACTAAGGGTGGCTACACCTTC.

The V gene is TRBV2, the J gene TRBJ2-7; D not resolved. This CDR3 comprises 14 residues. CDR1 SNHLY and CDR2 FYNNEI come from the germline V gene. With 3 bases removed from V and 1 base from J, the gap between germline ends came to 10 bases. The CDR3 loop reads CASSEGRASYEQYF. In DNA, the CDR3 is TGTGCCAGCAGTGAGGGCCGCGCGTCCTACGAGCAGTACTTC. Complete variable domain (other parts from reference TRBV2 and TRBJ2-7): EPEVTQTPSHQVTQMGQEVILRCVPISNHLYFYWYRQILGQKVEFLVSFYNNEISEKSEIFDDQFSVERPDGSNFTLKIRSTKLEDSAMYFCASSEGRASYEQYFGPGTRLTVT.

The chain is built from TRBV7-2 and TRBJ1-1; D remains ambiguous. Germline CDR1 is SGHTA and CDR2 is FQGNSA. Trimming took off 5 bases at V and 0 bases at J, with 7 bases between the two ends. The CDR3 has 13 amino acids. CDR3 nucleotides: TGTGCCAGCAGCCAGGCAGTGAACACTGAAGCTTTCTTT. Amino acid sequence: CASSQAVNTEAFF.

The CDR3 sequence is CASSRAATGNYGYTF. The CDR3 coding sequence is TGCGCCAGCAGCCGCGCGGCGACAGGGAACTATGGCTACACCTTC. The V and J genes are TRBV4-3 and TRBJ1-2; 7 nucleotides line up with TRBD1. With V trimmed by 4 bases and J by 2 bases, 7 bases remained unmatched. The germline V gene encodes CDR1 LGHNA and CDR2 YSLEER. The CDR3 runs 15 residues.

The V call is TRBV11-1, the J call TRBJ1-3; a weak D match, TRBD1 (6 bases). Trimming shortened V by 5 bases and J by 0 bases, and 14 bases separated the two germline ends. This CDR3 has 16 amino acids. Germline assignment: CDR1 SGHAT and CDR2 FQDESV (reference sequence). In DNA form, the CDR3 reads TGTGCCAGCAGCGCTCCAACAGGGATCTCTGGAAACACCATATATTTT. It translates to CASSAPTGISGNTIYF.

The rearrangement joins TRBV4-1 to TRBJ2-6; TRBD1 agrees at 9 bases. The CDR3 runs to 17 residues. The trim removed 2 bases at V and 1 base at J, leaving 3 bases unmatched. Germline-derived CDR1 and CDR2 are MGHRA and YSYEKL. The CDR3 here is CASSQLGQGSGANVLTF. The CDR3 region has the DNA TGCGCCAGCAGCCAATTGGGACAGGGTTCTGGGGCCAACGTCCTGACTTTC.

This chain uses TRBV7-9 with TRBJ2-3, with 8 bases that match TRBD1. The J segment lost 3 bases and the V segment lost 4 bases, leaving 6 bases of the junction unmatched. Germline V gene lookup returns CDR1 SEHNR and CDR2 FQNEAQ (reference sequence). The CDR3 spans 15 residues. The CDR3 spells CASSSWDRITDTQYF. CDR3 DNA: TGTGCCAGCAGCTCCTGGGACAGGATTACAGATACGCAGTATTTT.

The rearrangement uses TRBV11-2 and TRBJ2-7, with D possibly being TRBD1 (5 bases). V lost 1 base and J lost 0, with 7 bases in between. Germline V gives CDR1 SGHAT, CDR2 FQNNGV. The CDR3 contains 14 residues. This chain's CDR3 is CASSLGRDSYEQYF. The CDR3 DNA reads TGTGCCAGCAGCTTAGGCAGGGACTCCTACGAGCAGTACTTC.